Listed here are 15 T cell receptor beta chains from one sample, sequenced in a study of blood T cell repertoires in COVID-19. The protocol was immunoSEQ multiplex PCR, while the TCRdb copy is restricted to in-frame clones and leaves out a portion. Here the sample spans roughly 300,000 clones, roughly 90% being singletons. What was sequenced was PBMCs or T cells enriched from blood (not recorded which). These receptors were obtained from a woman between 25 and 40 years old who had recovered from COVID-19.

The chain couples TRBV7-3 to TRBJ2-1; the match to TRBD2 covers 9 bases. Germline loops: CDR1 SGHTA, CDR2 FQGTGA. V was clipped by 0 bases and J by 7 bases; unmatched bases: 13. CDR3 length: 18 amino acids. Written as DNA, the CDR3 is TGTGCCAGCAGCTTAACGAGTGGGGGCGGGAGGGCAAGTAATGAGCAGTTCTTC. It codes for CASSLTSGGGRASNEQFF.

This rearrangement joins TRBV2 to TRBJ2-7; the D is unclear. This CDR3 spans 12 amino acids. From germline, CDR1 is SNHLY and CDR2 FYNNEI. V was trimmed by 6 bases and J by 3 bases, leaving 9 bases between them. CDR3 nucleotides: TGTGCCAGCAGGCCGCTCGGCTACGAGCAGTACTTC. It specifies CASRPLGYEQYF.

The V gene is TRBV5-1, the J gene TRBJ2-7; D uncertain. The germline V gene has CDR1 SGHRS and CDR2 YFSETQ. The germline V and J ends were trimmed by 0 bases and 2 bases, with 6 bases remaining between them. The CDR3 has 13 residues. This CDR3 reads CASSLVGPYEQYF. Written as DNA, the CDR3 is TGCGCCAGCAGCTTGGTGGGCCCCTACGAGCAGTACTTC.

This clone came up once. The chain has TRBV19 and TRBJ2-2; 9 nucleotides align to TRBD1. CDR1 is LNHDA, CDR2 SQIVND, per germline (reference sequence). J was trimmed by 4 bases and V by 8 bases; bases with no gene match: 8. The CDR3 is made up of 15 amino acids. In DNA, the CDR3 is TGTGCCAGTCACAGGGGGCTCGCGGGCACCGGGGAGCTGTTTTTT. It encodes CASHRGLAGTGELFF.

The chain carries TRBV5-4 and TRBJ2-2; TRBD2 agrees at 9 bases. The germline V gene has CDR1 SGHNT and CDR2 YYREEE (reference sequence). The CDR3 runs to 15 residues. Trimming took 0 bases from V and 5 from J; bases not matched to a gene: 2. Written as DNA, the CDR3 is TGTGCCAGCAGCTTGGGTAGCGGGAGTACCGGGGAGCTGTTTTTT. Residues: CASSLGSGSTGELFF.

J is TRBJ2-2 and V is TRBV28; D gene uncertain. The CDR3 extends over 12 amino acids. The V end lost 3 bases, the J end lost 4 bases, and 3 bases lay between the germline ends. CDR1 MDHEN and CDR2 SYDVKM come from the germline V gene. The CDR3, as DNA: TGTGCCAGCAGTTTCGGCACCGGGGAGCTGTTTTTT. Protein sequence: CASSFGTGELFF.

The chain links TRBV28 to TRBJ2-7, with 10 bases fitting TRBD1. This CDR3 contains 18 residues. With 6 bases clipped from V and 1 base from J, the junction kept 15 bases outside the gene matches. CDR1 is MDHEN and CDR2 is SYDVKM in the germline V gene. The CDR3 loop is CASRWAGTGVRRSYEQYF. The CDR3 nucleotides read TGTGCCAGCAGATGGGCCGGGACAGGGGTAAGAAGGTCCTACGAGCAGTACTTC.

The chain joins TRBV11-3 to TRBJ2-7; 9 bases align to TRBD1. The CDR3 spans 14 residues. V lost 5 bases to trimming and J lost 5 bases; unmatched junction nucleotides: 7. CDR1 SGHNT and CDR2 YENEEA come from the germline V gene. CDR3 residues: CASSPRDRVHEQYF. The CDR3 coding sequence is TGTGCCAGCAGCCCGCGGGACAGGGTCCACGAGCAGTACTTC.

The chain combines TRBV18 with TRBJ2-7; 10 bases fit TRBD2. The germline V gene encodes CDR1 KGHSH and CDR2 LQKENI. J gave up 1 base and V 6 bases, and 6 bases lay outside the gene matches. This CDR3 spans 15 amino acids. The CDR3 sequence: CASSPTSGASYEQYF. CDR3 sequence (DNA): TGTGCCAGCTCGCCTACTAGCGGGGCTTCCTACGAGCAGTACTTC.

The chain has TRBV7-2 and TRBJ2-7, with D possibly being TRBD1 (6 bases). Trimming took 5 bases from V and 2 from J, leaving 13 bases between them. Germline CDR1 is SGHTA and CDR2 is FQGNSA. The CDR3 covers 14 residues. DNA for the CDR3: TGTGCCAGCAGCACGGACAGAAACACCTACGAGCAGTACTTC. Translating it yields CASSTDRNTYEQYF. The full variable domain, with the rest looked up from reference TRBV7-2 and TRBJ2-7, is GAGVSQSPSNKVTEKGKDVELRCDPISGHTALYWYRQSLGQGLEFLIYFQGNSAPDKSGLPSDRFSAERTGGSVSTLTIQRTQQEDSAVYLCASSTDRNTYEQYFGPGTRLTVT.

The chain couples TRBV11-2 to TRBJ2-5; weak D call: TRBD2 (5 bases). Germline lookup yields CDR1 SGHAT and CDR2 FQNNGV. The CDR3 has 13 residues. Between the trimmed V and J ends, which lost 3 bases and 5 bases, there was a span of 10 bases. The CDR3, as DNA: TGTGCCAGCAGCTTGGAACCGGGGGAGACCCAGTACTTC. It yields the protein CASSLEPGETQYF.

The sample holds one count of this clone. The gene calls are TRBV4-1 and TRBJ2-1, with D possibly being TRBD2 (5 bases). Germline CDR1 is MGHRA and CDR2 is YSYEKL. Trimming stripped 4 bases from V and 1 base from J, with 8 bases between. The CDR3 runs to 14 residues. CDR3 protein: CASSPGGSYNEQFF. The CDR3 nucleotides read TGCGCCAGCAGCCCCGGAGGATCCTACAATGAGCAGTTCTTC.

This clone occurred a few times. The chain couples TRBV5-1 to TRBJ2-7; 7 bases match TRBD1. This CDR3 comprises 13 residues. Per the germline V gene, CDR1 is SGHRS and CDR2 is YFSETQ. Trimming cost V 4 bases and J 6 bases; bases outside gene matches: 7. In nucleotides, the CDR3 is TGCGCCAGCAGCGGGACAGAAAACTTCGAGCAGTACTTC. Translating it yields CASSGTENFEQYF.

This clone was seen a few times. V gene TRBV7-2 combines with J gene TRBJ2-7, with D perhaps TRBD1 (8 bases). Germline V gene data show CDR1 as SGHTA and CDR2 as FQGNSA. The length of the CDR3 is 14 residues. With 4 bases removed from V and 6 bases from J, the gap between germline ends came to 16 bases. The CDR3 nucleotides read TGTGCCAGCAGCTCCACAGGGGGAGGGGTCGAGCAGTACTTC. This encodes CASSSTGGGVEQYF.

The CDR3 loop is CASSSISGGSLADTQYF. For the CDR3, the DNA is TGTGCCAGCAGTTCAATTTCCGGCGGATCCCTCGCCGATACGCAGTATTTT. This chain connects TRBV28 to TRBJ2-3; D unclear. Trimming removed 4 bases at V and 6 bases at J, with 23 bases between. Germline assignment: CDR1 MDHEN and CDR2 SYDVKM. The CDR3 is 17 residues long.